This section outlines one T cell receptor (beta chain) sequence together with its context. The source of the sample is a study of shared clonotypes between healthy human individuals. The V segment lost 10 bases and the J segment 1 base; nucleotides outside the gene matches: 8. The CDR3 runs 15 residues. CDR1 and CDR2 (germline): LNHNV, YYDKDF (reference sequence). Data came from immunoSEQ multiplex PCR; TCRdb stores just in-frame clones and leaves some out. The data contain about 1.5 million clones, under 99% of them singletons. The source of this sequence is a man aged 25-40 years in good health. The sample was naive CD4+ T cells sorted from blood. The subset: CD45RA+ positively selected. The gene calls are TRBV15 and TRBJ2-1; 9 bases are shared with TRBD2. The CDR3 nucleotides are TGTGCCATTTCGTATAGCGGGAGATCCTACAATGAGCAGTTCTTC. Its protein is CAISYSGRSYNEQFF.